One and the same sample provided the 8 T cell receptor beta chains below, sequenced in a study of T cells in Graves' hyperthyroidism and ophthalmopathy. Template material for amplifying TCR beta CDR3 regions consisted of RNA transcripts. The HTBI primer set was used in a first-round RT-PCR of the TCR CDR3. Using its own MiXCR run on the multiplex PCR reads, TCRdb lists one record per CDR3 protein. The sample has more than 500,000 distinct CDR3 sequences; 40% to 55% are singletons. The sequenced material came from peripheral blood or thyroid tissue (not recorded which). The receptors shown here come from an adult woman with Graves' disease, either hyperthyroidism or ophthalmopathy (not recorded which).

In its sample, this clonotype was seen many times. This rearrangement joins TRBV7-8 to TRBJ2-6; tentatively, D is TRBD1 or TRBD2 (6 bases each). The CDR3 extends over 21 amino acids. Trimming removed 3 bases from V and 0 bases from J, with 24 bases in between. The germline V gene encodes CDR1 SGHVS and CDR2 FQNEAQ. CDR3 nucleotides: TGTGCCAGCAGCTTTTTTCCCCCGGGGGCGACTTCCTACTCTGGGGCCAACGTCCTGACTTTC. This encodes CASSFFPPGATSYSGANVLTF.

The rearrangement uses TRBV24-1 and TRBJ1-2; TRBD1 might be the D (6 bases). Germline CDR1 is KGHDR and CDR2 is SFDVKD. The CDR3 length is 14 residues. The V gene lost 3 bases and the J gene lost 3 bases, with 10 bases spanning the gap. CDR3 DNA sequence: TGTGCCACCAGTGATAGGAACAGGGACTATGGCTACACCTTC. Translation: CATSDRNRDYGYTF.

The rearrangement links TRBV7-9 to TRBJ1-1; D is unclear. Trimming pared 2 bases from V and 1 base from J, leaving 8 bases between. The CDR3 runs 14 residues. Germline assignment: CDR1 SEHNR and CDR2 FQNEAQ (reference sequence). The CDR3 bases are TGTGCCAGCAGCTTACGGGAACGGAACACTGAAGCTTTCTTT. It encodes CASSLRERNTEAFF.

In its sample, this clonotype was seen a few times. The chain employs TRBV10-3 and TRBJ2-5; 11 bases are shared with TRBD2. The CDR3 is 15 amino acids. The V segment lost 2 bases and the J segment 7 bases; nucleotides outside the gene matches: 6. The germline CDR1 and CDR2 sequences are ENHRY and SYGVKD. CDR3 loop: CAISEVAGGEGTQYF. The CDR3 DNA reads as TGTGCCATCAGTGAGGTAGCGGGAGGGGAAGGGACCCAGTACTTC.

The chain employs TRBV6-1 and TRBJ1-1; D gene unclear. Germline CDR1 MNHNS, CDR2 SASEGT. This CDR3 is 12 amino acids long. Trimming removed 8 bases at V and 8 bases at J, with 15 bases between. CDR3 nucleotide sequence: TGTGCCAGCTCTTTGCTCATGGCCGAAGCTTTCTTT. It translates to CASSLLMAEAFF.

V is TRBV9 and J is TRBJ1-4, with D perhaps matching TRBD1 (6 bases). Germline assignment: CDR1 SGDLS and CDR2 YYNGEE. The CDR3 is 14 amino acids. V was clipped by 5 bases and J by 3 bases, with 11 bases between them. The CDR3 sequence: CASSKGGANEKLFF. CDR3 DNA: TGTGCCAGCAGTAAGGGGGGAGCTAATGAAAAACTGTTTTTT. The whole variable domain, filled in from reference TRBV9 and TRBJ1-4, reads DSGVTQTPKHLITATGQRVTLRCSPRSGDLSVYWYQQSLDQGLQFLIQYYNGEERAKGNILERFSAQQFPDLHSELNLSSLELGDSALYFCASSKGGANEKLFFGSGTQLSVL.

This clonotype showed up just a few times. The chain employs TRBV30 and TRBJ1-2, with D possibly matching TRBD1 (5 bases). This CDR3 has 13 residues. Between the trimmed V and J ends, which lost 6 bases and 4 bases, there was a span of 15 bases. Looked up from germline, CDR1 is GTSNPN and CDR2 is SVGIG (reference sequence). CDR3 in DNA: TGTGCCTGTTCTCCCGGGACCTTCTATGGCTACACCTTC. It specifies CACSPGTFYGYTF.

For the CDR3, the DNA is TGCAGTGCTAGAAGTATAATAGGGTCTGGAGCTCAGTACTTC. As protein: CSARSIIGSGAQYF. The chain uses TRBV20-1 and TRBJ2-5; no definite D call. This CDR3 has 14 amino acids. The germline V gene has CDR1 DFQATT and CDR2 SNEGSKA (reference sequence). V was cut by 2 bases and J by 11 bases, with 21 bases left in between.